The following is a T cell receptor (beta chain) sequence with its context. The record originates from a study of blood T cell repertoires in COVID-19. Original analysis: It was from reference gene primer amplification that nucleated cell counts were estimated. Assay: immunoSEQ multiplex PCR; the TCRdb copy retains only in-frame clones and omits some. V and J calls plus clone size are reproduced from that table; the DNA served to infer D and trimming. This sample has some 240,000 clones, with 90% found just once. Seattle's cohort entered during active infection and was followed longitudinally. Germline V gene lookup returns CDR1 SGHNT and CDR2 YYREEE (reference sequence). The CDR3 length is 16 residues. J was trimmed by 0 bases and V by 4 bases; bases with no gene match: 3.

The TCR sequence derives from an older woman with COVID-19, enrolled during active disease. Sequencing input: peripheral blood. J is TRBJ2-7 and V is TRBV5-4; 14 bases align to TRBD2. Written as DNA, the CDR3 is TGTGCCAGCAGCCAGGGACTAGCGGGGGCCTCCTACGAGCAGTACTTC. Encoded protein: CASSQGLAGASYEQYF.